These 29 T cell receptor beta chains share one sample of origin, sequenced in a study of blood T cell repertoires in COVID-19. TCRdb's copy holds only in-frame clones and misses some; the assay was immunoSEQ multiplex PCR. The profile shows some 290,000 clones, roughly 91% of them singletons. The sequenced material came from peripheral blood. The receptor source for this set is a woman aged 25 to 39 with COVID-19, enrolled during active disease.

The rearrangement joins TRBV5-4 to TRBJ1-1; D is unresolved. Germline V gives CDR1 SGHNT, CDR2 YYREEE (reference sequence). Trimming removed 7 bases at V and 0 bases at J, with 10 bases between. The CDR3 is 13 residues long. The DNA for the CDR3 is TGTGCCAGCGGAGCGGGCCTGAACACTGAAGCTTTCTTT. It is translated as CASGAGLNTEAFF.

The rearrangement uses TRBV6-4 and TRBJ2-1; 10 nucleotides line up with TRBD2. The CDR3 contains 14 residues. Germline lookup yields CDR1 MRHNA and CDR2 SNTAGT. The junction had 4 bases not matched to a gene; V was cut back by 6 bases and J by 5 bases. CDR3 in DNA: TGTGCCAGCAGATGGACTAGCGGTCACAATGAGCAGTTCTTC. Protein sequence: CASRWTSGHNEQFF.

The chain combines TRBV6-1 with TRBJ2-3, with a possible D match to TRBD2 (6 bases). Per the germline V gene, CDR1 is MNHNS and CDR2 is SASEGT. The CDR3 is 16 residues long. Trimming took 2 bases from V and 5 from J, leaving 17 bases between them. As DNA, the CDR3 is TGTGCCAGCAGTGAACCGACTAGGTTTGTTATAGATACGCAGTATTTT. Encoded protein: CASSEPTRFVIDTQYF.

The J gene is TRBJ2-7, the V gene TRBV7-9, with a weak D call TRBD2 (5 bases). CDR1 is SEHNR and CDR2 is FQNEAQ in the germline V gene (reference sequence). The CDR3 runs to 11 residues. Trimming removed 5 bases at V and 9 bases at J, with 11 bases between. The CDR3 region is CASSREGGQYF. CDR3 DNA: TGTGCCAGCAGCAGAGAGGGCGGGCAGTACTTC. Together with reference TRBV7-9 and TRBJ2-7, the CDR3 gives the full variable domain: DTGVSQNPRHKITKRGQNVTFRCDPISEHNRLYWYRQTLGQGPEFLTYFQNEAQLEKSRLLSDRFSAERPKGSFSTLEIQRTEQGDSAMYLCASSREGGQYFGPGTRLTVT.

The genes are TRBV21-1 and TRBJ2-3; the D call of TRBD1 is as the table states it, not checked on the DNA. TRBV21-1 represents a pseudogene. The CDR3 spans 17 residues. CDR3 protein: CASSKGEPLASTDTQYF. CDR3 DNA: TGTGCCAGCAGCAAAGGTGAACCTTTGGCTAGCACAGATACGCAGTATTTT.

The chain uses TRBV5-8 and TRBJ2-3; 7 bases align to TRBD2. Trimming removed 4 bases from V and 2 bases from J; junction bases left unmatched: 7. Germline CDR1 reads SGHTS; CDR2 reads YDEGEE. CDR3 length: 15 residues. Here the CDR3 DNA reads TGTGCCAGCAGCGGGAGGGGATCACACACAGATACGCAGTATTTT. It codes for CASSGRGSHTDTQYF.

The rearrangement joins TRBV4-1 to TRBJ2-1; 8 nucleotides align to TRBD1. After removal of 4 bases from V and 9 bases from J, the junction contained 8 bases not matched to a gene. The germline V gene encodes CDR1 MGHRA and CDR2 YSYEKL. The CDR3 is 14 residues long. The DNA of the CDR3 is TGCGCCAGCAGCCCAGGTCAGGGGGCAAGTGAGCAGTTCTTC. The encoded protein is CASSPGQGASEQFF.

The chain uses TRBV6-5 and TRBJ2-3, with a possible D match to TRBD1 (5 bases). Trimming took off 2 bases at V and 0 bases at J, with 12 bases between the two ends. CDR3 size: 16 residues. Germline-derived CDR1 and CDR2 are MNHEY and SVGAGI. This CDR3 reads CASSYNGRDSTDTQYF. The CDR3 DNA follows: TGTGCCAGCAGTTACAACGGCAGGGATAGCACAGATACGCAGTATTTT.

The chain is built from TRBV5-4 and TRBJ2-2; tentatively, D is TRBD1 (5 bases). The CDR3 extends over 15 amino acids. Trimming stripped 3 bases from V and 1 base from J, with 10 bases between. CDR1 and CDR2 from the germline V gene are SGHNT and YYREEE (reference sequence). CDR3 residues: CASSSLTVNTGELFF. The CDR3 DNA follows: TGTGCCAGCAGCTCCTTGACAGTGAACACCGGGGAGCTGTTTTTT.

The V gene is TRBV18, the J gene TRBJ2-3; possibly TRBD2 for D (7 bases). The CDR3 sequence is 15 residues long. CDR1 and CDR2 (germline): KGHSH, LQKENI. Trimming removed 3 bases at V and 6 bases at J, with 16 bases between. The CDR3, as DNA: TGTGCCAGCTCACCTCCTGCGGGGGCGAGGGATACGCAGTATTTT. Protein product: CASSPPAGARDTQYF.

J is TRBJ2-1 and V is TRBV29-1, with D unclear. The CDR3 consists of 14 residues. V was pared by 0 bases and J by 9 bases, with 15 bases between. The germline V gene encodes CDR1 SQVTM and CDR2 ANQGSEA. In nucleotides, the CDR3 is TGCAGCGTTGAAGACGAGTTGATGCTGAGTGAGCAGTTCTTC. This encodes CSVEDELMLSEQFF.

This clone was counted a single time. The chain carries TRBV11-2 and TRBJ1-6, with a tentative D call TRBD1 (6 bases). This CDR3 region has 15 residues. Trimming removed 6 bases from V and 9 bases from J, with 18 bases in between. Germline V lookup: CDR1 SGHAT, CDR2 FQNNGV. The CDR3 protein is CASRQNRAPFSPLHF. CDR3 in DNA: TGTGCCAGCAGGCAAAACAGGGCCCCCTTTTCACCCCTCCACTTT.

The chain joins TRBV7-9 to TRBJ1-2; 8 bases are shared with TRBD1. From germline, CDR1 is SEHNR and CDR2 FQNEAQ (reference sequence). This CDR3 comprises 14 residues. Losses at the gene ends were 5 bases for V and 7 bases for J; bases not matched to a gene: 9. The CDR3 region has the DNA TGTGCCAGCAGCGTCCGGGACAGGCCAGGTGGCTACACCTTC. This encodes CASSVRDRPGGYTF.

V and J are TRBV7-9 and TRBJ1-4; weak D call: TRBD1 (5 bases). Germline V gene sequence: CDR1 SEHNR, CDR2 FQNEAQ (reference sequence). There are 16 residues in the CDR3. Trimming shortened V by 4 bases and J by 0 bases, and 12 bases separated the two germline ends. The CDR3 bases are TGTGCCAGCAGCTATTCGACAGACGCAACTAATGAAAAACTGTTTTTT. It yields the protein CASSYSTDATNEKLFF.

CDR3 protein: CACWTPTGETQYF. CDR3 DNA: TGTGCCTGCTGGACCCCGACAGGAGAGACCCAGTACTTC. The J gene is TRBJ2-5, the V gene TRBV30, with D perhaps TRBD1 (6 bases). The ends were cut back, 6 bases at V and 4 bases at J, with 15 bases in the middle. Germline V gene lookup returns CDR1 GTSNPN and CDR2 SVGIG (reference sequence). The CDR3 totals 13 residues.

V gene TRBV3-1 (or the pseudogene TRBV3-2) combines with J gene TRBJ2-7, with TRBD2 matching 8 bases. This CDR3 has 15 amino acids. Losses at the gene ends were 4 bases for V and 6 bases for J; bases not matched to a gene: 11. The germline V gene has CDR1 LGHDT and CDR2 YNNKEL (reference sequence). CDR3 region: CASSRAPGLDREQYF. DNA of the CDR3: TGTGCCAGCAGCCGCGCGCCGGGACTAGATCGCGAGCAGTACTTC.

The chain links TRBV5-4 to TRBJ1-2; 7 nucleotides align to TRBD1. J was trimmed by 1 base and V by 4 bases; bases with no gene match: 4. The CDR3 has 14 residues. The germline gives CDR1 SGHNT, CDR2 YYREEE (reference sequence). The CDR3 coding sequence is TGTGCCAGCAGCCTGACAGGGATTAACTATGGCTACACCTTC. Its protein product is CASSLTGINYGYTF.

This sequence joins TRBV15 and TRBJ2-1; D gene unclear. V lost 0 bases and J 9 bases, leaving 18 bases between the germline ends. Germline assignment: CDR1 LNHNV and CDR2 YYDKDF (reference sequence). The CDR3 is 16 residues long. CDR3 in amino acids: CATSREVGIADGEQFF. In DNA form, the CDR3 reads TGTGCCACCAGCAGAGAGGTCGGAATAGCTGACGGTGAGCAGTTCTTC.

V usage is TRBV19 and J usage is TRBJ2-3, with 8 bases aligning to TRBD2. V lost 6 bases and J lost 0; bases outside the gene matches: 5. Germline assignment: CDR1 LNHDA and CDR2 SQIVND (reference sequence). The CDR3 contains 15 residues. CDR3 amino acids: CASRRAGESTDTQYF. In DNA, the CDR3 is TGTGCCAGTAGAAGAGCGGGGGAAAGCACAGATACGCAGTATTTT.

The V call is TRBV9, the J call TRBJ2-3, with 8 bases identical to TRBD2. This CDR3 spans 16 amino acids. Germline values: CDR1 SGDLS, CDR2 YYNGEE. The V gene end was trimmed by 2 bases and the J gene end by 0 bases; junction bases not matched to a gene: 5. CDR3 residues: CASSVTSGTSTDTQYF. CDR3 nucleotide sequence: TGTGCCAGCAGCGTCACTAGCGGAACTAGCACAGATACGCAGTATTTT.

CDR3 protein: CASSRTGGQDNSPLHF. The CDR3 DNA is TGCGCCAGCAGTAGGACAGGGGGACAAGATAATTCACCCCTCCACTTT. The V call is TRBV5-1, the J call TRBJ1-6; 10 positions agree with TRBD1. After removal of 5 bases from V and 5 bases from J, the junction contained 7 bases not matched to a gene. CDR3 length: 16 amino acids. Germline assignment: CDR1 SGHRS and CDR2 YFSETQ.

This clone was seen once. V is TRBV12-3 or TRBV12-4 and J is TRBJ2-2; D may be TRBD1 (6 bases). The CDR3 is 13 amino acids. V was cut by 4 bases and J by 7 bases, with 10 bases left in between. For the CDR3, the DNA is TGTGCCAGCAGTTCCACAGGGATCGGGGAGCTGTTTTTT. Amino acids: CASSSTGIGELFF.

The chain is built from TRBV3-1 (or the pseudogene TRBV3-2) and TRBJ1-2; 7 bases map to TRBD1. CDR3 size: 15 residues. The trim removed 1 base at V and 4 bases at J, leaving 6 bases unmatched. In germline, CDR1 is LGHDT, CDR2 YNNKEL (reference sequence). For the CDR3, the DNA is TGTGCCAGCAGCCAAGGAGGGGGCGGAGGCTATGGCTACACCTTC. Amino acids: CASSQGGGGGYGYTF.

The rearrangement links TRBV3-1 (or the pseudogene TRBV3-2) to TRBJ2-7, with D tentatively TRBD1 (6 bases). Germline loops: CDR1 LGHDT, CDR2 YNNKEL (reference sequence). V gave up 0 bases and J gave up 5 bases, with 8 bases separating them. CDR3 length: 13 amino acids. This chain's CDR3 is CASSQDTGNEQYF. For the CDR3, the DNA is TGTGCCAGCAGCCAAGATACAGGGAACGAGCAGTACTTC.

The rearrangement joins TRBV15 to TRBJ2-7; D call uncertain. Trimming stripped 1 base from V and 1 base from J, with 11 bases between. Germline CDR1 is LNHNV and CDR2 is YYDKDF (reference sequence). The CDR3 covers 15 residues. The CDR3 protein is CATSRGLLGSYEQYF. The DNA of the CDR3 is TGTGCCACCAGCAGAGGATTACTCGGTTCCTACGAGCAGTACTTC.

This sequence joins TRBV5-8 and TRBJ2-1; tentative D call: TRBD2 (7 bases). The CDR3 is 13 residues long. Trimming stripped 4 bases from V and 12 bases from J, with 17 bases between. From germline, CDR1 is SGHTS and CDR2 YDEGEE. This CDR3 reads CASSQRGGVVQFF. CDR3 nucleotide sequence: TGTGCCAGCAGCCAAAGGGGGGGGGTTGTGCAGTTCTTC.

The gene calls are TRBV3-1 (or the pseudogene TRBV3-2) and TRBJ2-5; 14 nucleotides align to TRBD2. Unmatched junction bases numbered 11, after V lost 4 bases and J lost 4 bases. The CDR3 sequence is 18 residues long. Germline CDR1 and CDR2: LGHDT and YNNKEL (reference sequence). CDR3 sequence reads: CASSPGTSGGPAPETQYF. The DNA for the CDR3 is TGTGCCAGCAGCCCGGGGACTAGCGGGGGCCCCGCTCCAGAGACCCAGTACTTC.

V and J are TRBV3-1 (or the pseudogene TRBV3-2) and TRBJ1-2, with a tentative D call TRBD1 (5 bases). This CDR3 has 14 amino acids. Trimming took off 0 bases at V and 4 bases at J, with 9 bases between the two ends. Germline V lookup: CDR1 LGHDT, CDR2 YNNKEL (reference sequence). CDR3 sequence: CASSQETALYGYTF. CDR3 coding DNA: TGTGCCAGCAGCCAAGAGACAGCGCTCTATGGCTACACCTTC.

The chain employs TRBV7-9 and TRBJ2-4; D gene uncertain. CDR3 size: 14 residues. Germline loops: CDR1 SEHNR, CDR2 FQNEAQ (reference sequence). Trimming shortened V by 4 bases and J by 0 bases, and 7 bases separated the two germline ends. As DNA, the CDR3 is TGTGCCAGCAGCTCCAGGCTAGCCAAAAACATTCAGTACTTC. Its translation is CASSSRLAKNIQYF.